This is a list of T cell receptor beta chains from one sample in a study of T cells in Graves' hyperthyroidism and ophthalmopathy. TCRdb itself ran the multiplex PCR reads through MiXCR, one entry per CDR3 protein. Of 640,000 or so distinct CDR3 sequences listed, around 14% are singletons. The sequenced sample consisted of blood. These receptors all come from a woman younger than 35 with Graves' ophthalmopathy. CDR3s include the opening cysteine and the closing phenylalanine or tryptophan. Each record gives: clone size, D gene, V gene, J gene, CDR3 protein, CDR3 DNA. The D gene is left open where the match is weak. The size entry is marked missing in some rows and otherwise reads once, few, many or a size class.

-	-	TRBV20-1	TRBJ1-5	CSARDENGQPQHF	TGCAGTGCTAGAGATGAAAACGGTCAGCCCCAGCATTTT
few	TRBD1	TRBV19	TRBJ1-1	CASSIVGGGTEAFF	TGTGCCAGTAGTATAGTAGGGGGCGGCACTGAAGCTTTCTTT
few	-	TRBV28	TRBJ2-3	CASSDTGYTQYF	TGTGCCAGCAGCGATACAGGGTATACGCAGTATTTT
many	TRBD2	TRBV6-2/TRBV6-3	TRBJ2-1	CASRASGTNEQFF	TGTGCCAGCAGGGCTAGCGGGACCAATGAGCAGTTCTTC
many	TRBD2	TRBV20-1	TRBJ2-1	CSARDEGTSGTLSYNEQFF	TGCAGTGCTAGAGACGAGGGGACTAGCGGAACTCTCTCCTACAATGAGCAGTTCTTC
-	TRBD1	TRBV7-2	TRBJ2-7	CASVGGPRVSAKGYHEQYF	TGTGCCAGCGTAGGGGGCCCCCGGGTCTCGGCTAAGGGATATCACGAGCAGTACTTC
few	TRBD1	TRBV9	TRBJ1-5	CASSVAPTDRVLVPQPQHF	TGTGCCAGCAGCGTAGCTCCAACGGACAGGGTGCTGGTACCTCAGCCCCAGCATTTT
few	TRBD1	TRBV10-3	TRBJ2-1	CAISDPGQGGYNEQFF	TGTGCCATCAGTGACCCGGGACAGGGGGGATACAATGAGCAGTTCTTC
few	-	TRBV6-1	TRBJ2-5	CASSGRLGETQYF	TGTGCCAGCAGTGGCCGGCTAGGAGAGACCCAGTACTTC
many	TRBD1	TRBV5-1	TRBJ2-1	CASRRGTGGYNEQFF	TGCGCCAGCAGACGGGGGACAGGGGGTTACAATGAGCAGTTCTTC
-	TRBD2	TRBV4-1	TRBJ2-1	CASSFSGSASYNEQFF	TGCGCCAGCAGCTTTAGCGGGAGCGCCTCCTACAATGAGCAGTTCTTC
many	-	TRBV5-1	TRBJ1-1	CASSESTGNTEAFF	TGCGCCAGCAGCGAGTCGACAGGCAACACTGAAGCTTTCTTT
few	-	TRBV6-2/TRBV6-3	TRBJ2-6	CASSSRSANVLTF	TGTGCCAGCAGCTCGAGGTCGGCCAACGTCCTGACTTTC
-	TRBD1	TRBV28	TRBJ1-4	CASSAPGTGGEKLFF	TGTGCCAGCAGTGCGCCCGGGACAGGTGGCGAAAAACTGTTTTTT
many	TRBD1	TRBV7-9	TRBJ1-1	CASSPLGQGANTEAFF	TGTGCCAGCAGCCCCCTGGGGCAGGGGGCGAACACTGAAGCTTTCTTT
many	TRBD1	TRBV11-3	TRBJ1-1	CASSPIQGYTEAFF	TGTGCCAGCAGCCCCATACAGGGGTACACTGAAGCTTTCTTT
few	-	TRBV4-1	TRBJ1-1	CASQDRGYNTEAFF	TGCGCCAGCCAAGACCGGGGATATAACACTGAAGCTTTCTTT
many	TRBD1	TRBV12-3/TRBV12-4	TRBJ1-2	CASSFTRQGAYGYTF	TGTGCCAGCAGTTTCACTCGACAGGGGGCGTATGGCTACACCTTC
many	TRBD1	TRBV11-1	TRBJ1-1	CASSRDRGNIFF	TGTGCCAGCAGCCGGGACAGGGGTAATATTTTCTTT
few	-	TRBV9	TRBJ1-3	CASSVADSLSTGNTIYF	TGTGCCAGCAGCGTAGCGGACTCTCTTTCGACCGGAAACACCATATATTTT
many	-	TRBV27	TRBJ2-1	CASSFQGKTYNEQFF	TGTGCCAGCAGTTTCCAGGGCAAGACCTACAATGAGCAGTTCTTC
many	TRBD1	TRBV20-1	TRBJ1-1	CSAPTIQGEGEAFF	TGCAGTGCTCCTACGATACAGGGGGAGGGTGAAGCTTTCTTT
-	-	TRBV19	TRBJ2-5	CASSIASEETQYF	TGTGCCAGTAGTATAGCGAGCGAAGAGACCCAGTACTTC
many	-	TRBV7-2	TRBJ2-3	CASSLVGHTDTQYF	TGTGCCAGCAGCTTAGTGGGGCACACAGATACGCAGTATTTT